The sequence of this T cell receptor beta chain was determined in a study of blood T cell repertoires in COVID-19. Study background: The United States, Italy and Spain were the sources of the acute and convalescent COVID-19 samples. T cells, B-cell-depleted T cells, or PBMCs provided the cDNA or gDNA that served as material.

Per the germline V gene, CDR1 is SGHRS and CDR2 is YFSETQ. The length of the CDR3 is 15 residues. V was pared by 3 bases and J by 1 base, with 7 bases of the junction left unmatched. How the authors handled the data: Researchers report that nucleated cell counts were estimated from reference gene primer amplification. Profiled with immunoSEQ multiplex PCR; TCRdb holds only in-frame clones, not every one. V, J and clone size are those of that table, while D and trimming were read from the DNA. The top ten clones hold about 2.1% of a sample with about 150,000 clones, approximately 83% of them seen once.

The chain couples TRBV5-1 to TRBJ2-7; 7 nucleotides align to TRBD2. This receptor was identified in a woman older than 75 with acute or convalescent COVID-19. Specimen: peripheral blood. Written as DNA, the CDR3 is TGCGCCAGCAGCTCGGGGGGTCAGGGATCCTACGAGCAGTACTTC. Translation: CASSSGGQGSYEQYF.